These 32 T cell receptor beta chains share one sample of origin, sequenced in a study of cytomegalovirus exposure and HLA in healthy donors. The PCR made use of 60 Vbeta and 13 Jbeta primers. The protocol was immunoSEQ multiplex PCR, while the TCRdb copy is restricted to in-frame clones and leaves out a portion. This table holds about 120,000 clones, over 60% found once. The sequenced sample was PBMCs. The receptors come from a man aged 18 to 29 in good health and CMV-seropositive.

This chain links TRBV15 with TRBJ2-3; D is perhaps TRBD2 (7 bases). V shed 1 base and J shed 1 base, with 15 bases lying between them. Germline V gene lookup returns CDR1 LNHNV and CDR2 YYDKDF (reference sequence). This CDR3 contains 17 residues. CDR3 bases: TGTGCCACCAGCAGAGCGGCGGGGGCATGGGGCACAGATACGCAGTATTTT. Residues: CATSRAAGAWGTDTQYF.

The V call is TRBV6-6, the J call TRBJ1-2, with D maybe TRBD1 (5 bases). Germline values: CDR1 MNHNY, CDR2 SVGAGI (reference sequence). This CDR3 is built from 12 residues. Trimming pared 8 bases from V and 6 bases from J, leaving 13 bases between. The DNA for the CDR3 is TGTGCCAGCCAAGGGCAGGGCCATGGCTACACCTTC. This codes for CASQGQGHGYTF.

The chain uses TRBV7-9 and TRBJ2-1; 7 bases fit TRBD2. Trimming took 5 bases from V and 5 from J; bases not matched to a gene: 12. Germline V CDR1 and CDR2: SEHNR, FQNEAQ (reference sequence). There are 16 residues in the CDR3. CDR3 sequence (DNA): TGTGCCAGCAGCGTCGCTGGGGCTAGCGGTAACAATGAGCAGTTCTTC. Translated: CASSVAGASGNNEQFF.

The chain joins TRBV7-8 to TRBJ1-3, with 8 positions matching TRBD1. The ends lost 8 bases at V and 2 bases at J; junction bases unmatched: 5. There are 14 residues in the CDR3. Germline V CDR1 and CDR2: SGHVS, FQNEAQ. CDR3 DNA: TGTGCCAGCGGGGGACAGGATCCTGGAAACACCATATATTTT. Translating it yields CASGGQDPGNTIYF.

Of note for this clone: This CDR3 is also generated by other DNA sequences in the sample. The V gene is TRBV27, the J gene TRBJ2-7; TRBD2 might be the D (6 bases). Between the trimmed V and J ends, which lost 2 bases and 4 bases, there was a span of 15 bases. Germline V gives CDR1 MNHEY, CDR2 SMNVEV (reference sequence). The CDR3 has 15 residues. DNA of the CDR3: TGTGCCAGCAGTTTAAGTGGATTTGGGACTTACGAGCAGTACTTC. Translating it yields CASSLSGFGTYEQYF.

The chain uses TRBV5-1 and TRBJ2-1; 7 positions agree with TRBD1. The germline gives CDR1 SGHRS, CDR2 YFSETQ. The CDR3 is 15 residues long. V was pared by 0 bases and J by 3 bases, with 3 bases of the junction left unmatched. The CDR3 nucleotides are TGCGCCAGCAGCTTGGCCGGGACAGACTACAATGAGCAGTTCTTC. Amino acids: CASSLAGTDYNEQFF.

The rearrangement uses TRBV7-7 and TRBJ2-5; TRBD2 aligns across 10 bases. This CDR3 contains 16 residues. Germline CDR1 is SSHAT and CDR2 is FNYEAQ (reference sequence). CDR3 sequence reads: CALTPRTSGNQETQYF. The DNA for the CDR3 is TGTGCTTTGACCCCTCGGACTAGCGGAAACCAAGAGACCCAGTACTTC.

This sequence joins TRBV5-6 and TRBJ1-5, with unresolved D. The CDR3 contains 12 residues. The V gene's germline CDR1 is SGHDT and CDR2 YYEEEE. The V and J ends lost 0 bases and 7 bases respectively, with 5 bases between them. CDR3 region: CASSLAGQPQHF. CDR3 sequence (DNA): TGTGCCAGCAGCTTGGCCGGGCAGCCCCAGCATTTT. Drawing the rest from reference TRBV5-6 and TRBJ1-5, the complete variable domain is DAGVTQSPTHLIKTRGQQVTLRCSPKSGHDTVSWYQQALGQGPQFIFQYYEEEERQRGNFPDRFSGHQFPNYSSELNVNALLLGDSALYLCASSLAGQPQHFGDGTRLSIL.

The chain joins TRBV19 to TRBJ1-1; 10 bases are a match to TRBD1. The CDR3 is 14 amino acids. The germline gives CDR1 LNHDA, CDR2 SQIVND (reference sequence). With V trimmed by 4 bases and J by 3 bases, 2 bases remained unmatched. CDR3 nucleotides: TGTGCCAGTAGTAGGACAGGGGGAGACACTGAAGCTTTCTTT. Translated, it gives CASSRTGGDTEAFF.

Concerning this clone: Other DNA sequences in the sample encode the same CDR3. The rearrangement joins TRBV9 to TRBJ2-1, with 8 bases lining up with TRBD2. V gave up 2 bases and J gave up 0 bases; unmatched junction bases: 1. Germline V gene lookup returns CDR1 SGDLS and CDR2 YYNGEE. This CDR3 is built from 15 residues. This CDR3 reads CASSVSGISYNEQFF. The CDR3 nucleotides read TGTGCCAGCAGCGTTAGCGGGATCTCCTACAATGAGCAGTTCTTC.

The chain employs TRBV5-1 and TRBJ1-2; 7 bases match TRBD1. Germline V CDR1 and CDR2: SGHRS, YFSETQ. With V trimmed by 0 bases and J by 4 bases, 6 bases remained unmatched. The CDR3 has 15 amino acids. The CDR3 nucleotides are TGCGCCAGCAGCTTGGACTGGGACAGACCCTATGGCTACACCTTC. Translation gives CASSLDWDRPYGYTF.

Only one count was recorded for this clone. This chain links TRBV18 with TRBJ1-1; D gene uncertain. In germline, CDR1 is KGHSH, CDR2 LQKENI. This CDR3 has 11 residues. Between the trimmed V and J ends, which lost 3 bases and 5 bases, there was a span of 4 bases. The CDR3 sequence: CASSPVTEAFF. The CDR3 region has the DNA TGTGCCAGCTCACCCGTAACTGAAGCTTTCTTT.

This chain connects TRBV10-1 to TRBJ1-4, with D maybe TRBD1 (6 bases). The CDR3 loop spans 13 amino acids. CDR1 WNHNN and CDR2 SYGVQD come from the germline V gene (reference sequence). The ends were cut back, 10 bases at V and 6 bases at J, with 15 bases in the middle. For the CDR3, the DNA is TGCGCCACCAGGAGGGACATCGATGAAAAACTGTTTTTT. It specifies CATRRDIDEKLFF.

This chain joins TRBV10-3 and TRBJ2-2; 7 bases line up with TRBD1. The CDR3 spans 14 residues. In germline, CDR1 is ENHRY, CDR2 SYGVKD. After removal of 7 bases from V and 7 bases from J, the junction contained 9 bases not matched to a gene. CDR3 bases: TGTGCCATCACCGACAGGGATGACATCGGGGAGCTGTTTTTT. It translates to CAITDRDDIGELFF.

As concerns this clone: The junction does not match germline at one end; this may be a read error. J is TRBJ2-7 and V is TRBV29-1; TRBD1 is a possible D gene (5 bases). Germline CDR1 and CDR2: SQVTM and ANQGSEA. This CDR3 spans 14 amino acids. CDR3 DNA: TGCAGCGTTGTCGGCAGGGTAGCTTCCTACCAGCAGTACTTC. This sequence encodes CSVVGRVASYQQYF.

This chain joins TRBV4-1 and TRBJ2-5, with TRBD2 identical over 7 bases. The J segment lost 5 bases and the V segment lost 4 bases, leaving 7 bases of the junction unmatched. The CDR3 runs 14 residues. Germline CDR1 reads MGHRA; CDR2 reads YSYEKL. CDR3 in amino acids: CASSRREGPETQYF. In DNA, the CDR3 is TGCGCCAGCAGCCGGAGGGAGGGCCCGGAGACCCAGTACTTC.

This chain connects TRBV5-6 to TRBJ2-3; D is unclear. Germline CDR1 and CDR2: SGHDT and YYEEEE. Between the trimmed V and J ends, which lost 1 base and 5 bases, there was a span of 14 bases. The CDR3 has 15 residues. CDR3 protein: CASSLTANLRDTQYF. CDR3 in DNA: TGTGCCAGCAGCTTGACAGCCAATCTCCGAGATACGCAGTATTTT.

J is TRBJ1-2 and V is TRBV29-1; 8 bases align to TRBD1. Per the germline V gene, CDR1 is SQVTM and CDR2 is ANQGSEA. This CDR3 is 18 amino acids long. Trimming cost V 5 bases and J 3 bases; bases outside gene matches: 20. In DNA form, the CDR3 reads TGCAGCGTTCTTTATGTTGTGGGACAGGCCCTAAGTGACTATGGCTACACCTTC. Protein sequence: CSVLYVVGQALSDYGYTF.

The genes are TRBV10-1 and TRBJ2-5; D is unresolved. Deletions cut 11 bases from V and 4 bases from J, with 14 bases between. Germline-derived CDR1 and CDR2 are WNHNN and SYGVQD (reference sequence). The CDR3 contains 12 residues. In nucleotides, the CDR3 is TGCGCCGCTGGCCCAAATCGAGAGACCCAGTACTTC. Translating it yields CAAGPNRETQYF.

This clone has just a few counts. The V and J genes are TRBV5-1 and TRBJ1-2; 10 bases fit TRBD1. V gave up 3 bases and J gave up 6 bases; unmatched junction bases: 5. The CDR3 consists of 14 residues. CDR1 and CDR2 (germline): SGHRS, YFSETQ. DNA of the CDR3: TGCGCCAGCAGCTCGGGACAGGGGATGGATGGCTACACCTTC. Translation: CASSSGQGMDGYTF.

Note on this clone: Other DNA sequences in the sample encode the same CDR3. This chain joins TRBV18 and TRBJ1-1; TRBD1 matches 9 bases. CDR3 length: 13 residues. Trimming took 6 bases from V and 6 from J; bases not matched to a gene: 5. Germline assignment: CDR1 KGHSH and CDR2 LQKENI. CDR3 sequence (DNA): TGTGCCAGCTCGGGTACAGGGGGCTCTGAAGCTTTCTTT. Translated, it gives CASSGTGGSEAFF.

The rearrangement uses TRBV7-2 and TRBJ1-5, with D perhaps matching TRBD1 (5 bases). V shed 4 bases and J shed 6 bases, with 16 bases lying between them. There are 15 residues in the CDR3. CDR1 is SGHTA and CDR2 is FQGNSA in the germline V gene. The CDR3 DNA reads TGTGCCAGCAGCTGGGGCCTCTCGAAGGTTCAGCCCCAGCATTTT. Residues: CASSWGLSKVQPQHF.

The chain is built from TRBV30 and TRBJ2-5; 10 bases map to TRBD2. J gave up 5 bases and V 4 bases, and 10 bases lay outside the gene matches. Germline V gene sequence: CDR1 GTSNPN, CDR2 SVGIG (reference sequence). CDR3 length equals 15 residues. In DNA form, the CDR3 reads TGTGCCTGGACTTCGGCTAGCGGGAGCGGGGAGACCCAGTACTTC. This encodes CAWTSASGSGETQYF.

The chain is built from TRBV5-1 and TRBJ2-1; D is undetermined. V was pared by 4 bases and J by 4 bases, with 6 bases between. Germline CDR1 SGHRS, CDR2 YFSETQ. The CDR3 runs to 12 residues. Here the CDR3 DNA reads TGCGCCAGCAGCCTGCGGTACAATGAGCAGTTCTTC. It yields the protein CASSLRYNEQFF.

This clone has a single count. This chain uses TRBV11-2 with TRBJ1-1, with TRBD1 identical over 7 bases. CDR1 is SGHAT and CDR2 is FQNNGV in the germline V gene. CDR3 length: 15 amino acids. V gave up 3 bases and J gave up 6 bases; unmatched junction bases: 10. The CDR3 is CASSLVGGASPEAFF. CDR3 DNA sequence: TGTGCCAGCAGCTTGGTAGGGGGCGCAAGTCCTGAAGCTTTCTTT. Using reference TRBV11-2 and TRBJ1-1 for the parts outside the CDR3, the full variable domain is EAGVAQSPRYKIIEKRQSVAFWCNPISGHATLYWYQQILGQGPKLLIQFQNNGVVDDSQLPKDRFSAERLKGVDSTLKIQPAKLEDSAVYLCASSLVGGASPEAFFGQGTRLTVV.

The chain uses TRBV19 and TRBJ2-7; 8 positions agree with TRBD2. Germline assignment: CDR1 LNHDA and CDR2 SQIVND (reference sequence). There are 16 residues in the CDR3. The junction had 11 bases not matched to a gene; V was cut back by 3 bases and J by 4 bases. The CDR3 loop reads CASSMAPGGPVYEQYF. As DNA, the CDR3 is TGTGCCAGTAGTATGGCCCCGGGAGGGCCGGTGTACGAGCAGTACTTC.

The DNA of the CDR3 is TGTGCCATCTCTAGCGGAGCTTACAATGAGCAGTTCTTC. Translated, it gives CAISSGAYNEQFF. This chain uses TRBV10-3 with TRBJ2-1, with 7 bases fitting TRBD2. The J segment lost 4 bases and the V segment lost 8 bases, leaving 5 bases of the junction unmatched. The CDR3 totals 13 residues. Germline V lookup: CDR1 ENHRY, CDR2 SYGVKD.

The V gene is TRBV28, the J gene TRBJ1-6; the match to TRBD1 covers 7 bases. The germline V gene encodes CDR1 MDHEN and CDR2 SYDVKM. This CDR3 region has 13 residues. V gave up 6 bases and J gave up 4 bases; unmatched junction bases: 0. The CDR3 nucleotides read TGTGCCAGCAGGACAGGGTATAATTCACCCCTCCACTTT. It yields the protein CASRTGYNSPLHF.

The sample holds one count of this clone. The DNA of the CDR3 is TGTGCCAGCAGACTGGGACAGGCGAACACTGAAGCTTTCTTT. Translating gives CASRLGQANTEAFF. The V gene is TRBV27, the J gene TRBJ1-1; 8 bases fit TRBD1. The CDR3 loop spans 14 amino acids. Trimming removed 6 bases from V and 1 base from J; junction bases left unmatched: 4. Germline V gives CDR1 MNHEY, CDR2 SMNVEV (reference sequence).

J is TRBJ2-3 and V is TRBV6-1, with 14 positions matching TRBD2. The J segment lost 5 bases and the V segment lost 5 bases, leaving 3 bases of the junction unmatched. CDR1 MNHNS and CDR2 SASEGT come from the germline V gene. The CDR3 has 15 residues. DNA for the CDR3: TGTGCCAGCAGTCCAGGGACTAGCGGGGGAGATACGCAGTATTTT. It encodes CASSPGTSGGDTQYF.

The V call is TRBV27, the J call TRBJ2-6; TRBD1 matches 10 bases. This CDR3 has 16 amino acids. Germline V CDR1 and CDR2: MNHEY, SMNVEV (reference sequence). V dropped 2 bases and J dropped 2; count of bases not matched to a gene: 0. CDR3 DNA sequence: TGTGCCAGCAGTTTAGGACAGGGGGCTGGGGCCAACGTCCTGACTTTC. Its protein product is CASSLGQGAGANVLTF.

About this clone: A junction end diverges from the germline sequence, so it may reflect a read error. V usage is TRBV7-7 and J usage is TRBJ2-7; 8 nucleotides match TRBD2. Per the germline V gene, CDR1 is SSHAT and CDR2 is FNYEAQ (reference sequence). The CDR3 loop spans 14 amino acids. In DNA form, the CDR3 reads TGTGCTAGCAGCTTAGGTAGCGGGGAAGGCGAGCAGTACTTC. Translation: CASSLGSGEGEQYF.